The 29 T cell receptor beta chains below were found in one sample sequenced in a study of OX40 agonist ivuxolimab in advanced cancers. Using immunoSEQ multiplex PCR, the repertoire was profiled, and TCRdb retains in-frame clones only, with some absent. This table holds about 84,000 clones, 90% to 95% found once. Sequencing was performed on CD4+ or CD8+ T cells sorted from blood, taken in a trial of the OX40 agonist ivuxolimab. These receptors originate from an adult with an advanced solid tumor such as melanoma, head and neck, liver or kidney cancer.

The V and J genes are TRBV2 and TRBJ1-1, with D tentatively TRBD1 (6 bases). Trimming stripped 5 bases from V and 2 bases from J, with 15 bases between. Germline assignment: CDR1 SNHLY and CDR2 FYNNEI. The CDR3 spans 15 residues. CDR3 sequence (DNA): TGTGCCAGCAGTCCGGAGTGGGGGGCAAACACTGAAGCTTTCTTT. This translates into CASSPEWGANTEAFF.

V usage is TRBV19 and J usage is TRBJ1-4; 8 bases map to TRBD1. Germline V lookup: CDR1 LNHDA, CDR2 SQIVND (reference sequence). J lost 0 bases, V lost 3 bases, and 9 bases had no gene match. The CDR3 has 18 residues. The CDR3 region has the DNA TGTGCCAGTAGTATCGGTACAGGGGGTTATGCAACTAATGAAAAACTGTTTTTT. This translates into CASSIGTGGYATNEKLFF.

The chain employs TRBV21-1 and TRBJ1-1; TRBD1 is the table's D call, not checked against the DNA. TRBV21-1 is a pseudogene. The CDR3 consists of 16 residues. The CDR3 sequence is CASTPGTGGEVTEAFF. The CDR3 coding sequence is TGTGCCAGCACCCCAGGGACAGGGGGCGAGGTCACTGAAGCTTTCTTT.

CDR3 in amino acids: CAISESWGATDTQYF. CDR3 nucleotides: TGTGCCATCAGTGAGTCGTGGGGGGCTACAGATACGCAGTATTTT. This sequence joins TRBV10-3 and TRBJ2-3; D is tentatively TRBD1 or TRBD2 (6 bases each). Trimming cost V 0 bases and J 3 bases, with 10 bases left between them. Germline V gene lookup returns CDR1 ENHRY and CDR2 SYGVKD. The CDR3 is made up of 15 amino acids.

In its sample, this clone was seen once. The sample carries other DNA sequences with the same CDR3. This chain uses TRBV7-2 with TRBJ2-2; perhaps TRBD1 as D (5 bases). Looked up from germline, CDR1 is SGHTA and CDR2 is FQGNSA. V was cut by 3 bases and J by 1 base, with 6 bases left in between. This CDR3 has 14 residues. CDR3 DNA: TGTGCCAGCAGCTTCGGACAGAACACCGGGGAGCTGTTTTTT. As protein: CASSFGQNTGELFF.

The rearrangement uses TRBV7-9 and TRBJ2-5, with 8 bases fitting TRBD1. The CDR3 has 15 residues. CDR1 is SEHNR, CDR2 FQNEAQ, per germline (reference sequence). V gave up 5 bases and J gave up 3 bases; unmatched junction bases: 8. The CDR3 DNA follows: TGTGCCAGCAGCGGCCGACAGGGGTTGGAAGAGACCCAGTACTTC. Translating gives CASSGRQGLEETQYF.

This chain joins TRBV29-1 and TRBJ2-7; D ambiguous. The V and J ends lost 1 base and 0 bases respectively, with 7 bases between them. Germline V gene sequence: CDR1 SQVTM, CDR2 ANQGSEA. CDR3 length: 13 amino acids. The CDR3 sequence is CSVEGQSSYEQYF. The DNA for the CDR3 is TGCAGCGTTGAAGGGCAGAGCTCCTACGAGCAGTACTTC.

The table lists this clone with a few counts. This chain uses TRBV7-2 with TRBJ1-6, with 8 bases identical to TRBD1. The CDR3 is 15 residues long. Germline values: CDR1 SGHTA, CDR2 FQGNSA. V gave up 5 bases and J gave up 8 bases; unmatched junction bases: 8. This CDR3 reads CASSIRQGRDSPLHF. Here the CDR3 DNA reads TGTGCCAGCAGCATCAGACAGGGGAGGGATTCACCCCTCCACTTT.

CDR3 coding DNA: TGTGCCAGCAGTGAATCTCAAGGGGCGCCTGGCTACACCTTC. It is translated as CASSESQGAPGYTF. This chain connects TRBV6-1 to TRBJ1-2; tentatively, D is TRBD1 (5 bases). The germline gives CDR1 MNHNS, CDR2 SASEGT. The CDR3 sequence is 14 residues long. V dropped 2 bases and J dropped 7 bases, with 14 bases sitting between them.

V and J are TRBV6-1 and TRBJ1-5; no clear D gene. Deletions cut 0 bases from V and 7 bases from J, with 7 bases between. The CDR3 has 13 amino acids. Germline values: CDR1 MNHNS, CDR2 SASEGT. The CDR3 loop is CASSEAGGQPQHF. DNA for the CDR3: TGTGCCAGCAGTGAAGCCGGTGGACAGCCCCAGCATTTT.

The V gene is TRBV28, the J gene TRBJ2-1; TRBD1 might be the D (5 bases). V lost 2 bases, J lost 5 bases, and 16 bases lay in between. From germline, CDR1 is MDHEN and CDR2 SYDVKM. The CDR3 runs 16 residues. The CDR3 region has the DNA TGTGCCAGCAGTTTAGATCCGCGACAGACGGACAATGAGCAGTTCTTC. Translation: CASSLDPRQTDNEQFF. Full variable domain (missing parts from reference TRBV28 and TRBJ2-1): DVKVTQSSRYLVKRTGEKVFLECVQDMDHENMFWYRQDPGLGLRLIYFSYDVKMKEKGDIPEGYSVSREKKERFSLILESASTNQTSMYLCASSLDPRQTDNEQFFGPGTRLTVL.

A single count supports this clone. The gene calls are TRBV27 and TRBJ1-1; D ambiguous. Germline values: CDR1 MNHEY, CDR2 SMNVEV (reference sequence). Trimming cost V 2 bases and J 4 bases, with 17 bases left between them. The CDR3 contains 16 residues. The CDR3 here is CASSLVSVGRSTEAFF. The CDR3 nucleotides are TGTGCCAGCAGTTTAGTGTCAGTGGGTCGGTCCACTGAAGCTTTCTTT.

As for this clone: One junction end disagrees with the germline gene, perhaps due to a read error. The gene calls are TRBV18 and TRBJ1-4, with a possible D match to TRBD1 (6 bases). The length of the CDR3 is 16 residues. Germline assignment: CDR1 KGHSH and CDR2 LQKENI. The CDR3 reads CASSRASGTTNEKLFF. Written as DNA, the CDR3 is TGTGCCAGCTCGCGAGCATCCGGGACAACCAATGAAAAACTGTTTTTT.

The chain joins TRBV28 to TRBJ1-5, with 8 bases that match TRBD1. CDR1 and CDR2 from the germline V gene are MDHEN and SYDVKM. The trim removed 4 bases at V and 8 bases at J, leaving 13 bases unmatched. This CDR3 is built from 16 residues. CDR3 nucleotide sequence: TGTGCCAGCAGTTCCCCCGAGGGACAGGTTGAGAAGCCCCAGCATTTT. This codes for CASSSPEGQVEKPQHF.

This chain links TRBV7-6 with TRBJ2-2; D gene unclear. Germline values: CDR1 SGHVS, CDR2 FNYEAQ. This CDR3 comprises 16 residues. Trimming left V 1 base short and J 8 bases short, with 17 bases between. The CDR3 coding sequence is TGTGCCAGCAGCTTAGGGTCTAGTCCCAACCTGGGGGAGCTGTTTTTT. This codes for CASSLGSSPNLGELFF. The variable domain in full, with the rest retrieved from reference TRBV7-6 and TRBJ2-2, is GAGVSQSPRYKVTKRGQDVALRCDPISGHVSLYWYRQALGQGPEFLTYFNYEAQQDKSGLPNDRFSAERPEGSISTLTIQRTEQRDSAMYRCASSLGSSPNLGELFFGEGSRLTVL.

V usage is TRBV5-4 and J usage is TRBJ2-5; either TRBD1 or TRBD2 may fit D (5 bases each). CDR1 is SGHNT and CDR2 is YYREEE in the germline V gene (reference sequence). This CDR3 has 13 residues. With 5 bases removed from V and 5 bases from J, the gap between germline ends came to 13 bases. The CDR3: CASSLVGDETQYF. CDR3 sequence (DNA): TGTGCCAGCAGTCTGGTTGGGGACGAGACCCAGTACTTC.

The J gene is TRBJ2-7, the V gene TRBV10-3, with 10 positions matching TRBD2. The CDR3 has 15 amino acids. Trimming at V came to 3 bases and at J to 6 bases, leaving 8 bases not matched to a gene. In germline, CDR1 is ENHRY, CDR2 SYGVKD. DNA for the CDR3: TGTGCCATCAGTGAACAACTAGCGGGGCAGGGCGAGCAGTACTTC. Its translation is CAISEQLAGQGEQYF.

This chain joins TRBV12-5 and TRBJ2-7; D might be TRBD1 (5 bases). V was clipped by 2 bases and J by 12 bases, with 11 bases between them. There are 11 residues in the CDR3. Germline values: CDR1 LGHNT, CDR2 FRNRAP. Here the CDR3 DNA reads TGTGCTAGTGGTTTGTTGGGAAGGGGGTACTTC. Translation gives CASGLLGRGYF.

This clone has only one observation. This rearrangement joins TRBV13 to TRBJ2-2; D is possibly TRBD2 (7 bases). V lost 8 bases to trimming and J lost 5 bases, with 18 bases between them. Germline-derived CDR1 and CDR2 are PRHDT and FYEKMQ (reference sequence). The CDR3 runs to 15 residues. CDR3 DNA: TGTGCCAGCCGCCCACGGGGGGCAGCAACCGGGGAGCTGTTTTTT. The encoded protein is CASRPRGAATGELFF.

The rearrangement uses TRBV11-3 and TRBJ2-7; TRBD2 aligns across 12 bases. V dropped 6 bases and J dropped 1; count of bases not matched to a gene: 4. This CDR3 is 15 amino acids long. The V gene's germline CDR1 is SGHNT and CDR2 YENEEA. The DNA for the CDR3 is TGTGCCAGCAGTAGACTAGCGGGGGATTCCTACGAGCAGTACTTC. It specifies CASSRLAGDSYEQYF.

The chain employs TRBV4-1 and TRBJ2-2; a weak D match, TRBD2 (7 bases). Deletions cut 5 bases from V and 4 bases from J, with 17 bases between. CDR1 and CDR2 (germline): MGHRA, YSYEKL. The CDR3 runs 16 residues. For the CDR3, the DNA is TGCGCCAGCAGCATCGTTGGGGGGGCCGGCACCGGGGAGCTGTTTTTT. This gives the protein CASSIVGGAGTGELFF.

This chain connects TRBV18 to TRBJ2-5, with 7 bases aligning to TRBD2. Germline trimming cut 10 bases from V and 1 base from J; bases unmatched to any gene: 6. This CDR3 is 13 amino acids long. CDR1 is KGHSH, CDR2 LQKENI, per germline. CDR3 bases: TGTGCCACCAAAACGGGGGGCCAAGAGACCCAGTACTTC. Translated, it gives CATKTGGQETQYF.

This sequence joins TRBV28 and TRBJ2-5; 7 bases line up with TRBD2. The better agreement between TRBJ2-7 and the DNA end casts doubt on the J call. This CDR3 is 16 amino acids long. Germline values: CDR1 MDHEN, CDR2 SYDVKM. CDR3 coding DNA: TGTGCCAGCAGCTTGCTGTCGGGGGGAAGGTCATACGAGCAGTACTTC. Translation: CASSLLSGGRSYEQYF.

The gene calls are TRBV5-4 and TRBJ1-1, with D perhaps TRBD1 (5 bases). The V gene's germline CDR1 is SGHNT and CDR2 YYREEE (reference sequence). V dropped 2 bases and J dropped 2 bases, with 7 bases sitting between them. This CDR3 comprises 13 residues. The CDR3 region has the DNA TGTGCCAGCAGCTTCGGGGGAAACACTGAAGCTTTCTTT. It codes for CASSFGGNTEAFF.

The V gene is TRBV7-9, the J gene TRBJ2-5; tentatively, D is TRBD1 (6 bases). From germline, CDR1 is SEHNR and CDR2 FQNEAQ (reference sequence). The V gene lost 4 bases and the J gene lost 6 bases, with 15 bases spanning the gap. CDR3 length: 14 residues. The CDR3 DNA reads as TGTGCCAGCAGCTCCAGCGGACAGCGGCAGACCCAGTACTTC. It yields the protein CASSSSGQRQTQYF.

The chain is built from TRBV19 and TRBJ2-3, with TRBD2 matching 10 bases. The CDR3 runs to 16 residues. V gave up 6 bases and J gave up 4 bases; unmatched junction bases: 10. The germline V gene has CDR1 LNHDA and CDR2 SQIVND (reference sequence). The CDR3 reads CASSPVSSGSPDTQYF. CDR3 nucleotide sequence: TGTGCCAGTAGCCCCGTGTCTAGCGGGAGCCCAGATACGCAGTATTTT.

The chain is built from TRBV19 and TRBJ2-1; 11 nucleotides agree with TRBD2. CDR1 is LNHDA, CDR2 SQIVND, per germline (reference sequence). CDR3 length: 15 residues. J gave up 8 bases and V 2 bases, and 5 bases lay outside the gene matches. CDR3 coding DNA: TGTGCCAGTAGTATAAGTACTAGCGGGAGTCATGAGCAGTTCTTC. Translation gives CASSISTSGSHEQFF.

The chain is built from TRBV2 and TRBJ1-6; tentatively, D is TRBD1 (5 bases). The CDR3 consists of 14 residues. V lost 7 bases to trimming and J lost 8 bases, with 15 bases between them. CDR1 is SNHLY and CDR2 is FYNNEI in the germline V gene. The CDR3 protein is CASTFTGSYSPLHF. CDR3 nucleotide sequence: TGTGCCAGCACCTTCACAGGTTCCTATTCACCCCTCCACTTT.

This sequence joins TRBV6-1 and TRBJ1-2; 7 positions match TRBD1. V shed 1 base and J 4 bases; nucleotides not matched to a gene: 6. The CDR3 consists of 15 residues. Germline CDR1 MNHNS, CDR2 SASEGT. CDR3 nucleotides: TGTGCCAGCAGTGAAGGACAGGGAGTAGGCTATGGCTACACCTTC. This translates into CASSEGQGVGYGYTF.